This T cell receptor beta chain is drawn from a study of human T cells and chemical hapten exposure. Study as a whole: An approximately 2 cm by approximately 2 cm inner upper arm patch received 2% DPC for sensitization.

Time point of the sample: patch test 3, about 24 weeks after DPC sensitization. Treatment described: therapeutic diphenylcyclopropenone sensitization with weekly scalp DPC. Blood sampling preceded each patch test application. Per the study methods: The number of TCRs in each sample had a median of about 100,000 and spanned about 23,224 to 700,000. From the RACE reads, TCRdb called clonotypes with MiXCR, one entry per CDR3 protein. What appears here as the V and J calls and clone size reflects TCRdb's work, not the paper's. The sample consists of more than 95,000 distinct CDR3 sequences, 30% to 35% of them appearing once. The CDR3 length is 16 residues. V shed 6 bases, J shed 3 bases, and the junction held 13 bases outside the gene matches. The germline V gene has CDR1 DFQATT and CDR2 SNEGSKA (reference sequence). This clonotype was detected ten times or more.

Source: whole blood, taken in connection with sensitization to the hapten diphenylcyclopropenone (DPC). This rearrangement joins TRBV20-1 to TRBJ2-4; 8 bases line up with TRBD1. This TCR was recovered from a man between 35 and 55 years old with alopecia areata. Some clones in this sample may be carry-over from other donors' samples. Here the CDR3 DNA reads TGCAGTGCCGTTAGGGGCACAGGGGGGAGCAAAAACATTCAGTACTTC. Its translation: CSAVRGTGGSKNIQYF.